These 16 T cell receptor beta chains share one sample of origin, sequenced in a study of T cell clonotyping in hematopoietic cell transplantation. Only in-frame clones appear in the TCRdb table, and some are missing; sequencing was by immunoSEQ multiplex PCR. The top ten clones hold 0.85% to 1% of a sample with some 40,000 clones, about 95% of them seen once. Source material: peripheral blood mononuclear cells. The receptors here all came from a man aged 25 to 40 in good health. Some clones in this sample may be carry-over from other donors' samples.

The chain couples TRBV7-9 to TRBJ2-1; 8 bases align to TRBD2. V lost 7 bases and J lost 8; bases outside the gene matches: 16. CDR1 and CDR2 from the germline V gene are SEHNR and FQNEAQ (reference sequence). This CDR3 has 16 residues. CDR3 residues: CASNPSQAGRGDEQFF. In DNA form, the CDR3 reads TGTGCCAGCAATCCCTCCCAAGCGGGGCGGGGGGATGAGCAGTTCTTC.

V and J are TRBV10-2 and TRBJ1-5, with TRBD1 matching 7 bases. The ends lost 6 bases at V and 6 bases at J; junction bases unmatched: 5. The CDR3 is 13 residues long. In germline, CDR1 is WSHSY, CDR2 SAAADI. CDR3 in DNA: TGCGCCAGCAGAGGGACAGCCGGTCAGCCCCAGCATTTT. Protein product: CASRGTAGQPQHF.

This clone was counted once. The gene calls are TRBV19 and TRBJ2-6; D call uncertain. This CDR3 has 14 amino acids. The V gene lost 7 bases and the J gene lost 0 bases, with 7 bases spanning the gap. Germline lookup yields CDR1 LNHDA and CDR2 SQIVND (reference sequence). CDR3 amino acids: CASKSASGANVLTF. In nucleotides, the CDR3 is TGTGCCAGTAAGTCAGCCTCTGGGGCCAACGTCCTGACTTTC. The full variable domain, completed using reference TRBV19 and TRBJ2-6, is DGGITQSPKYLFRKEGQNVTLSCEQNLNHDAMYWYRQDPGQGLRLIYYSQIVNDFQKGDIAEGYSVSREKKESFPLTVTSAQKNPTAFYLCASKSASGANVLTFGAGSRLTVL.

The chain is built from TRBV30 and TRBJ2-7; 7 positions match TRBD2. CDR1 is GTSNPN and CDR2 is SVGIG in the germline V gene (reference sequence). Trimming at V came to 0 bases and at J to 2 bases, leaving 1 base not matched to a gene. The length of the CDR3 is 13 residues. CDR3 sequence: CAWSVGGAYEQYF. The CDR3 nucleotides are TGTGCCTGGAGTGTGGGGGGGGCCTACGAGCAGTACTTC.

The CDR3 DNA reads TGTGCCAGTAGTATCCATGGGACTAGAGTCCCTGAGCAGTTCTTC. Protein product: CASSIHGTRVPEQFF. V usage is TRBV19 and J usage is TRBJ2-1; 8 bases match TRBD2. The V gene end was trimmed by 3 bases and the J gene end by 9 bases; junction bases not matched to a gene: 10. There are 15 residues in the CDR3. Germline CDR1 LNHDA, CDR2 SQIVND (reference sequence). Full variable domain (missing parts from reference TRBV19 and TRBJ2-1): DGGITQSPKYLFRKEGQNVTLSCEQNLNHDAMYWYRQDPGQGLRLIYYSQIVNDFQKGDIAEGYSVSREKKESFPLTVTSAQKNPTAFYLCASSIHGTRVPEQFFGPGTRLTVL.

The gene calls are TRBV7-8 and TRBJ1-4; 9 nucleotides align to TRBD1. The V gene end was trimmed by 2 bases and the J gene end by 5 bases; junction bases not matched to a gene: 6. The CDR3 contains 16 residues. Germline CDR1 and CDR2: SGHVS and FQNEAQ. CDR3 bases: TGTGCCAGCAGCTTAACGGACAGGGGACCCAATGAAAAACTGTTTTTT. Protein: CASSLTDRGPNEKLFF. The full variable domain, completed using reference TRBV7-8 and TRBJ1-4, is GAGVSQSPRYKVAKRGQDVALRCDPISGHVSLFWYQQALGQGPEFLTYFQNEAQLDKSGLPSDRFFAERPEGSVSTLKIQRTQQEDSAVYLCASSLTDRGPNEKLFFGSGTQLSVL.

The V and J genes are TRBV27 and TRBJ1-1; D gene unclear. The length of the CDR3 is 16 residues. V dropped 5 bases and J dropped 4 bases, with 20 bases sitting between them. Per germline, CDR1 MNHEY and CDR2 SMNVEV (reference sequence). CDR3 amino acids: CASSLTPPFTGTEAFF. In DNA, the CDR3 is TGTGCCAGCAGTCTCACCCCCCCCTTCACGGGCACTGAAGCTTTCTTT.

The chain couples TRBV27 to TRBJ1-4; a weak D match, TRBD1 (5 bases). Between the trimmed V and J ends, which lost 3 bases and 2 bases, there was a span of 13 bases. The CDR3 is made up of 16 amino acids. Per the germline V gene, CDR1 is MNHEY and CDR2 is SMNVEV (reference sequence). The CDR3 loop is CASSLGVTGTNEKLFF. The CDR3 DNA reads TGTGCCAGCAGTTTGGGGGTGACGGGCACTAATGAAAAACTGTTTTTT.

This chain joins TRBV4-2 and TRBJ2-7; 7 nucleotides agree with TRBD1. Germline V gene sequence: CDR1 LGHNA, CDR2 YNFKEQ. Trimming took 1 base from V and 1 from J; bases not matched to a gene: 7. The CDR3 totals 16 residues. The CDR3 region has the DNA TGTGCCAGCAGCCAAGTTAGGGGACAGTTATCCTACGAGCAGTACTTC. This encodes CASSQVRGQLSYEQYF.

The chain combines TRBV5-8 with TRBJ1-1; D not resolved. V dropped 0 bases and J dropped 1 base, with 10 bases sitting between them. The CDR3 totals 15 residues. Germline CDR1 is SGHTS and CDR2 is YDEGEE. The CDR3 spells CASSLELLGNTEAFF. The CDR3 bases are TGTGCCAGCAGCTTGGAGTTACTCGGGAACACTGAAGCTTTCTTT.

The rearrangement links TRBV19 to TRBJ2-6, with a weak D call TRBD2 (5 bases). Trimming pared 6 bases from V and 7 bases from J, leaving 13 bases between. CDR3 length: 14 residues. Germline values: CDR1 LNHDA, CDR2 SQIVND (reference sequence). In DNA, the CDR3 is TGTGCCAGTAGCCCCACCGAGGGAGCCAACGTCCTGACTTTC. This encodes CASSPTEGANVLTF.

The chain links TRBV5-6 to TRBJ1-2, with D unclear. CDR1 and CDR2 (germline): SGHDT, YYEEEE. The CDR3 is 13 residues long. Trimming cost V 0 bases and J 6 bases, with 9 bases left between them. The CDR3 protein is CASSLAHSDGYTF. The CDR3 nucleotides are TGTGCCAGCAGCTTGGCCCACTCGGATGGCTACACCTTC.

The chain carries TRBV6-1 and TRBJ1-2, with 9 bases aligning to TRBD1. The CDR3 totals 15 residues. The trim removed 8 bases at V and 4 bases at J, leaving 11 bases unmatched. Germline CDR1 is MNHNS and CDR2 is SASEGT. CDR3 residues: CASLGTGTGPYGYTF. CDR3 coding DNA: TGTGCCAGCCTCGGGACCGGGACAGGGCCCTATGGCTACACCTTC.

V usage is TRBV13 and J usage is TRBJ1-1, with a weak D call TRBD1 (5 bases). The CDR3 runs to 15 residues. Trimming removed 0 bases from V and 6 bases from J, with 14 bases in between. CDR1 and CDR2 (germline): PRHDT, FYEKMQ (reference sequence). The CDR3 nucleotides are TGTGCCAGCAGCTTAGGCCTCTCATGGGGCGCTGAAGCTTTCTTT. It codes for CASSLGLSWGAEAFF.

The V and J genes are TRBV27 and TRBJ2-7; possibly TRBD2 for D (6 bases). CDR1 is MNHEY, CDR2 SMNVEV, per germline (reference sequence). V lost 6 bases and J 3 bases, leaving 12 bases between the germline ends. CDR3 length: 13 amino acids. This CDR3 is CASRLAQGYEQYF. In nucleotides, the CDR3 is TGTGCCAGCAGACTAGCCCAGGGCTACGAGCAGTACTTC.

V is TRBV10-3 and J is TRBJ2-7; D is possibly TRBD2 (5 bases). V was trimmed by 4 bases and J by 3 bases, leaving 7 bases between them. The germline gives CDR1 ENHRY, CDR2 SYGVKD. The CDR3 consists of 12 residues. CDR3 in amino acids: CAISGENYEQYF. The CDR3 DNA reads as TGTGCCATCAGTGGGGAGAACTACGAGCAGTACTTC.